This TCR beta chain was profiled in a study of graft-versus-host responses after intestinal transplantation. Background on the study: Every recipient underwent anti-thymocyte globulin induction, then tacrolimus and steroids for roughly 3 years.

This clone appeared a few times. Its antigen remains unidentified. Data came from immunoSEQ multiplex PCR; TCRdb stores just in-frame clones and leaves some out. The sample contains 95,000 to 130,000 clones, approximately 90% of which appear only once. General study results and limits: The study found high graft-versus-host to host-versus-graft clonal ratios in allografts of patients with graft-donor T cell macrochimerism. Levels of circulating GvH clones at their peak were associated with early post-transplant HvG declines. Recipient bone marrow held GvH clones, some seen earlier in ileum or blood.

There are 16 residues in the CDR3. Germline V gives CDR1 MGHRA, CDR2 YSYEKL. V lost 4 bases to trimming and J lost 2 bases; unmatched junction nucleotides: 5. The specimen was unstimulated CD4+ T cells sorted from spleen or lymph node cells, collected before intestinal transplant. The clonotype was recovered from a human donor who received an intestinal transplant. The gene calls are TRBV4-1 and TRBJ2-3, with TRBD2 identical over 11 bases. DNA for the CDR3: TGCGCCAGCAGCCGAATAGCGGGGGGGATCACAGATACGCAGTATTTT. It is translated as CASSRIAGGITDTQYF.